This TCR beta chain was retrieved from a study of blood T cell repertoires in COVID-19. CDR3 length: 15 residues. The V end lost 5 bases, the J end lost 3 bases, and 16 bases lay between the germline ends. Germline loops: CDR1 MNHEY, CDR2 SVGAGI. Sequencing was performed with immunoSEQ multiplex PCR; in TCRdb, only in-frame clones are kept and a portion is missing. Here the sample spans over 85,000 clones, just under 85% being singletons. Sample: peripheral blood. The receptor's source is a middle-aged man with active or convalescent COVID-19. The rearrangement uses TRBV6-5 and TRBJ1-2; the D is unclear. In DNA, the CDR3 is TGTGCCAGCAGTACCCTTGGGGAGTCCCACTATGGCTACACCTTC. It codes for CASSTLGESHYGYTF.